What follows is one T cell receptor beta chain and its context. The antigen it recognizes is unknown. No base-level quality is on record; no much larger clone is a single base apart. These data originate in a study of blood T cell repertoires in COVID-19 (dated by TCRdb to 2018 to 2021). General notes on the study: Samples from collaborators originated in the United States, Italy and Spain and spanned both the acute and convalescent phases of COVID-19. The sample metadata nearly always contained a de-identified subject ID, COVID-19 status, age in years and sex. The prospective study material was composed of cDNA or gDNA derived from T cells, B-cell-depleted T cells, or PBMCs. The repertoires were made available in a free public database intended to serve as a resource for research on the immune response to SARS-CoV-2. Deeply sampled blood TCRbeta repertoires from subjects exposed to, actively infected with, or recovered from COVID-19 were included in the dataset. Where available, HLA class I and class II types were obtained from metadata supplied by the sample provider rather than from assay-based typing. The samples were drawn from two sources: the first 160 participants of the ongoing ImmuneRACE study, and 1,000 to 1,500 subjects contributed by 6 global collaborators. What the study reported, not specific to this receptor: Clinical and demographic metadata were provided uncurated, with the amount varying by source and participant.

From the cysteine through the phenylalanine, the CDR3 covers 13 amino acids. Only the CDR3 region is kept as DNA, spanning 39 bases read in frame from base 1. CDR1 and CDR2 (LNHDA, SQIVND) derive from the germline V gene (reference sequence). V loses 3 bases, J loses 6 bases, and the germline ends lie 11 bases apart. The immunoSEQ Assay, a bias-controlled multiplex PCR, was used to amplify TCRbeta CDR3 regions from genomic DNA. Turning to the authors' computational methods: The number of nucleated cells in each sample was estimated from the amplification of reference gene primers within the assay. Sequence reads were collapsed and filtered to measure the absolute abundance of every unique TCRbeta CDR3 rearrangement. For each sample, productive Simpson clonality was calculated as the square root of Simpson's diversity index over productive rearrangements. Sourced from immuneACCESS, this table was stored by TCRdb with only in-frame sequences that have V and J called. A share of the clones is absent; for the studies checked, an unresolved V gene accounts for under half, and the remainder has no known explanation. For V, J and clone size, that table is used; D and trimming come from the DNA. This sample is represented by about 380,000 clones; 88% of them were singletons. The top ten clones comprise 0.9% to 1.5% of the sample.

Participants in the prospective study were enrolled through a virtual design, were aged about 18 to 89 years, and lived in under 25 United States geographic areas. In the prospective study, participants were assigned to cohorts based on the clinical history participants reported in a screening survey and a study questionnaire. ImmuneRACE Cohort 3 recovered participants were defined by two consecutive negative NP/OP PCR tests, healthcare professional clearance, or symptom resolution. In the prospective study, whole blood, serum and a nasopharyngeal or oropharyngeal swab were collected from each participant by mobile phlebotomists. Additional blood draws and questionnaires over an approximately 2-month period could optionally be provided by prospective study participants. Before DNA extraction, blood samples from the prospective study were shipped at room temperature or frozen.

The sequence was collected from a woman between 18 and 29 years old who had recovered from COVID-19. The sample consisted of PBMCs or T cells enriched from blood (not recorded which). The chain joins TRBV19 to TRBJ1-2; the D gene is not confidently resolved. The CDR3 region has the sequence CASSISRSNGYTF. The DNA sequence is given as TGTGCCAGTAGTATCAGCCGGAGCAATGGCTACACCTTC.